This TCR beta chain was captured in a study of blood T cell repertoires in COVID-19. The wider study: COVID-19 samples collected from the United States, Italy and Spain covered acute and convalescent phases. PBMCs, B-cell-depleted T cells, or T cells provided the cDNA or gDNA that made up the material.

J was trimmed by 3 bases and V by 4 bases; bases with no gene match: 11. CDR1 is MGHRA and CDR2 is YSYEKL in the germline V gene. The CDR3 loop spans 16 amino acids. This table comes from immunoSEQ multiplex PCR, and its TCRdb copy is limited to in-frame clones, with some not included. In the table there are over 140,000 clones, 60% to 85% of which are singletons. The source material was peripheral blood. This rearrangement joins TRBV4-1 to TRBJ1-1; 7 bases line up with TRBD1. The TCR sequence derives from a woman of 80 years or more with active or convalescent COVID-19. The CDR3 loop is CASSRKQGSRDTEAFF. The DNA for the CDR3 is TGCGCCAGCAGCCGGAAACAGGGGTCCCGGGACACTGAAGCTTTCTTT.